This is a list of T cell receptor beta chains from one sample in a study of T cells after yellow fever vaccination. TCRdb ran MiXCR on the 5' RACE reads and lists one entry per CDR3 protein. This table holds around 530,000 distinct CDR3 sequences, 17% found once. Sample: PBMCs, taken around 5 days after the first yellow fever vaccination. Receptor source: a man younger than 35 who received the YFV17D yellow fever vaccine. Each CDR3 is given with its conserved first and last residue. A D gene is named only where the DNA matches it firmly. Expanded clones get a size class; other rows say once, few or many, or leave the size out.

V gene	J gene	D gene	clone size	CDR3 DNA	CDR3 protein
TRBV3-1	TRBJ2-3	NA	few	TGTGCCAGCAGCCAAGTCGGCCCACCGCGGGATACGCAGTATTTT	CASSQVGPPRDTQYF
TRBV15	TRBJ1-5	NA	few	TGTGCCACCAGCAGAAGGGACCGGGGACGCCCATATAGCAATCAGCCCCAGCATTTT	CATSRRDRGRPYSNQPQHF
TRBV4-2	TRBJ1-1	NA	few	TGTGCCAGCAGCCAAGATCTCCTTCAAGGAGCTTTCTTT	CASSQDLLQGAFF
TRBV6-2/TRBV6-3	TRBJ2-2	TRBD2	NA	TGTGCCAGCAGTTACTTCGGACTAGCGGTCAACACCGGGGAGCTGTTTTTT	CASSYFGLAVNTGELFF
TRBV5-1	TRBJ2-7	TRBD1	few	TGCGCCAGCAGCTTGCAGGACAGGTGGTACGAGCAGTACTTC	CASSLQDRWYEQYF
TRBV7-9	TRBJ2-1	NA	once	TGTGCCAGCACCCTTTCCCATTCAGAGCAGTTCTTC	CASTLSHSEQFF
TRBV24-1	TRBJ2-5	NA	many	TGTGCCACCAGTGAAAGAAGAGACCAAGAGACCCAGTACTTC	CATSERRDQETQYF
TRBV5-1	TRBJ2-3	NA	many	TGCGCCAGCAGCTTTCGCGACGGAGTCCGGGATACGCAGTATTTT	CASSFRDGVRDTQYF
TRBV5-8	TRBJ1-2	TRBD1	few	TGTGCCAGCAGATGGACAGGGGTAGGCTATGGCTACACCTTC	CASRWTGVGYGYTF
TRBV6-1	TRBJ2-3	NA	few	TGTGCCACCCAGACCCCCCTCACAGATACGCAGTATTTT	CATQTPLTDTQYF
TRBV7-8	TRBJ1-1	NA	few	TGTGCCAGCAGCACTTGGACAGCTCGTAACACTGAAGCTTTCTTT	CASSTWTARNTEAFF
TRBV7-2	TRBJ2-5	NA	few	TGTGCCAGCAGCCCCTCCAGGGGCCTGGAGACCCAGTACTTC	CASSPSRGLETQYF
TRBV5-4	TRBJ1-4	TRBD1	NA	TGTGCCAGCAGCCGAGGACAGGGGGCGCATGAAAAACTGTTTTTT	CASSRGQGAHEKLFF
TRBV20-1	TRBJ1-2	TRBD1	few	TGCAGTGCCCCCGGGGACAGGGGAGGCGGCTACACCTTC	CSAPGDRGGGYTF
TRBV12-3/TRBV12-4	TRBJ1-1	NA	few	TGTGCCAGCAGTCAGTCCTCGTACACTGAAGCTTTCTTT	CASSQSSYTEAFF
TRBV4-1	TRBJ2-3	NA	once	TGCGCCAGCAGCCAAGATCCGGTAGATACGCTGTATTTT	CASSQDPVDTLYF
TRBV6-2/TRBV6-3	TRBJ2-5	NA	NA	TGTGCCAGCAGTTTGGGACACAGCGGCCAAGAGACCCAGTACTTC	CASSLGHSGQETQYF
TRBV7-2	TRBJ2-5	NA	few	TGTGCCAGCAGCACCAGACGGACCGTCCAAGAGACCCAGTACTTC	CASSTRRTVQETQYF
TRBV27	TRBJ1-1	TRBD1	NA	TGTGCCAGCAAAGGGGGCGGGACTGAAGCTTTCTTT	CASKGGGTEAFF
TRBV20-1	TRBJ2-1	TRBD2	few	TGCAGTGCTCTCCGGAGCGGGGGGCACAATGAGCAGTTCTTC	CSALRSGGHNEQFF
TRBV11-1	TRBJ1-2	NA	few	TGTGCCAGCAGCCGTCGGGGGCAGGGTCTATATGGCTACACCTTC	CASSRRGQGLYGYTF
TRBV4-3	TRBJ2-5	NA	NA	TGCGCCAGCAGCGAAGATATGAGCCCAGAGACCCAGTACTTC	CASSEDMSPETQYF
TRBV15	TRBJ2-7	NA	NA	TGTGCCACCAGCATGGAAGGGAGCTCCTACGAGCAGTACTTC	CATSMEGSSYEQYF
TRBV29-1	TRBJ2-2	NA	NA	TGCAGCGTTGCGTGGGTGACCGGGGAGCTGTTTTTT	CSVAWVTGELFF
TRBV10-3	TRBJ2-7	TRBD1	NA	TGTGCCATCAGTGGTACCGGGACAGGGGACTTCTCCTACGAGCAGTACTTC	CAISGTGTGDFSYEQYF
TRBV3-1	TRBJ2-3	NA	NA	TGTGCCAGCAGCCGCCGAAGTGAGGACGGCATGGATACGCAGTATTTT	CASSRRSEDGMDTQYF
TRBV6-6	TRBJ1-2	TRBD1	few	TGTGCCAGCAGTTTTCAGGGGGCGAGGGGCTACACCTTC	CASSFQGARGYTF
TRBV6-2/TRBV6-3	TRBJ2-7	NA	few	TGTGCCAGCAGCCTACAGGCGGCATTGTCCTACGAGCAGTACTTC	CASSLQAALSYEQYF
TRBV7-2	TRBJ2-5	NA	NA	TGTGCCAGCAGCTCTCCGGGCCTATCAGGGACCCAGTACTTC	CASSSPGLSGTQYF
TRBV6-5	TRBJ1-2	NA	NA	TGTGCCAGCAGTTATCAGCTATCGGGTCCCAGCTATGGCTACACCTTC	CASSYQLSGPSYGYTF
TRBV6-2/TRBV6-3	TRBJ2-3	TRBD2	NA	TGTGCCAGCACCTCCCACCTAGCGGGGGTCCCAGATACGCAGTATTTT	CASTSHLAGVPDTQYF